This TCR beta chain was documented in a study of cytomegalovirus exposure and HLA in healthy donors. Whole-study findings and limits: In a later analysis, at a false discovery rate of 0.05, 16,951 TCR beta sequences matched HLA alleles. Only CMV serostatus was available as immune exposure information. The authors enumerated under 200 TCR beta chains as linked to cytomegalovirus.

Comments on this clone: What it recognizes is unknown.

The CDR3 has 14 amino acids. Germline CDR1 is SQVTM and CDR2 is ANQGSEA. The V gene end was trimmed by 7 bases and the J gene end by 8 bases; junction bases not matched to a gene: 11. Vbeta (60) and Jbeta (13) primers were used in the PCR. This table comes from immunoSEQ multiplex PCR, and its TCRdb copy is limited to in-frame clones, with some not included. Altogether 130,000 or so clones are present, roughly 82% being singletons, with the ten largest covering roughly 3.2%. This sequence originates from a man aged 18 to 30 in good health and CMV-seropositive. Material for sequencing was PBMCs. This sequence joins TRBV29-1 and TRBJ2-2, with TRBD2 matching over 9 bases. The CDR3: CSAGTSLATGELFF. CDR3 nucleotides: TGCAGCGCCGGGACTAGCCTAGCTACGGGGGAGCTGTTTTTT.